One and the same sample provided the 31 T cell receptor beta chains below, sequenced in a study of vaccination effects on CD4 cells after COVID-19. The data were produced by immunoSEQ multiplex PCR, yet TCRdb's version contains in-frame clones alone and is incomplete. The table records about 24,000 clones, roughly 76% of them present only once. Their antigen targets remain unknown. Sequencing in the ViraFEST assay came after antigen-specific CD4+ T cells had been expanded with viral peptide pools, which were used to stimulate PBMC. After less than twelve days in culture, the CD4+ T cells were isolated. Documented for the person is a PCR-confirmed SARS-CoV-2 infection occurring between March and December 2020. Sequencing used CD4+ T cells from PBMCs cultured with SARS-CoV-2 spike peptides, obtained before COVID-19 vaccination. These receptors were collected from a human donor who had a prior SARS-CoV-2 infection.

This clone showed up just a few times. This chain joins TRBV5-1 and TRBJ1-1; 9 positions agree with TRBD1. The ends lost 4 bases at V and 7 bases at J; junction bases unmatched: 8. The V gene's germline CDR1 is SGHRS and CDR2 YFSETQ. The CDR3 length is 14 residues. The CDR3 loop is CASSHITGGREAFF. DNA of the CDR3: TGCGCCAGCAGCCACATAACAGGGGGCCGTGAAGCTTTCTTT.

This clone was seen once. The genes are TRBV11-3 and TRBJ2-1; 11 nucleotides align to TRBD2. Unmatched junction bases numbered 7, after V lost 5 bases and J lost 7 bases. The CDR3 has 15 residues. Germline lookup yields CDR1 SGHNT and CDR2 YENEEA. CDR3 DNA: TGTGCCAGCAGCGTTATGACTAGCGGGATGAATGAGCAGTTCTTC. Its protein product is CASSVMTSGMNEQFF.

This clone was seen more than once but under ten times. The genes are TRBV2 and TRBJ1-4, with a weak D call TRBD1 (6 bases). Per the germline V gene, CDR1 is SNHLY and CDR2 is FYNNEI. Deletions cut 6 bases from V and 5 bases from J, with 16 bases between. The CDR3 has 15 amino acids. The CDR3, as DNA: TGTGCCAGCAGCCTCACAGGGATCCCCAATGAAAAACTGTTTTTT. Its protein product is CASSLTGIPNEKLFF.

This clone appeared a few times. This chain links TRBV11-2 with TRBJ2-6; D gene ambiguous. The CDR3 totals 16 residues. V gave up 2 bases and J gave up 4 bases, with 12 bases separating them. Germline V gene data show CDR1 as SGHAT and CDR2 as FQNNGV. The CDR3 sequence: CASSLIFYGGANVLTF. CDR3 sequence (DNA): TGTGCCAGCAGCTTAATCTTTTACGGGGGGGCCAACGTCCTGACTTTC. The full variable domain, completed using reference TRBV11-2 and TRBJ2-6, is EAGVAQSPRYKIIEKRQSVAFWCNPISGHATLYWYQQILGQGPKLLIQFQNNGVVDDSQLPKDRFSAERLKGVDSTLKIQPAKLEDSAVYLCASSLIFYGGANVLTFGAGSRLTVL.

This clone appeared a single time. The rearrangement joins TRBV4-1 to TRBJ2-5, with 11 bases fitting TRBD2. With 1 base clipped from V and 4 bases from J, the junction kept 2 bases outside the gene matches. CDR1 is MGHRA, CDR2 YSYEKL, per germline. CDR3 length: 15 amino acids. As DNA, the CDR3 is TGCGCCAGCAGCCAAGTAGCGGGGGGGCCAGAGACCCAGTACTTC. The encoded protein is CASSQVAGGPETQYF.

This chain connects TRBV5-1 to TRBJ2-7; 7 nucleotides match TRBD2. The germline gives CDR1 SGHRS, CDR2 YFSETQ. Unmatched junction bases numbered 5, after V lost 2 bases and J lost 0 bases. The CDR3 has 15 residues. Written as DNA, the CDR3 is TGCGCCAGCAGCTTAAGCGGGGACCCCTCCTACGAGCAGTACTTC. Its translation is CASSLSGDPSYEQYF.

This chain links TRBV5-4 with TRBJ1-1; D is unresolved. Trimming removed 4 bases from V and 7 bases from J, with 11 bases in between. The CDR3 is 12 residues long. Germline CDR1 is SGHNT and CDR2 is YYREEE (reference sequence). The DNA for the CDR3 is TGTGCCAGCAGCGCAGAAACCGGTGAAGCTTTCTTT. It codes for CASSAETGEAFF.

The chain joins TRBV6-1 to TRBJ2-1; TRBD2 aligns across 8 bases. This CDR3 has 17 residues. V shed 3 bases and J 8 bases; nucleotides not matched to a gene: 15. Germline CDR1 MNHNS, CDR2 SASEGT. DNA of the CDR3: TGTGCCAGCAGTGAGCTACCGGGAGGGATCCTTCCGTATGAGCAGTTCTTC. The encoded protein is CASSELPGGILPYEQFF.

A few counts support this clone. V gene TRBV7-8 combines with J gene TRBJ2-7; possibly TRBD1 or TRBD2 for D (5 bases each). This CDR3 has 15 amino acids. V dropped 4 bases and J dropped 2 bases, with 15 bases sitting between them. From germline, CDR1 is SGHVS and CDR2 FQNEAQ. The CDR3 here is CASSSPGRRTYEQYF. CDR3 in DNA: TGTGCCAGCAGCTCACCGGGACGGCGGACCTACGAGCAGTACTTC.

This rearrangement joins TRBV19 to TRBJ1-2; D call uncertain. The CDR3 is 12 residues long. V lost 5 bases, J lost 8 bases, and 12 bases lay in between. Germline loops: CDR1 LNHDA, CDR2 SQIVND (reference sequence). This CDR3 is CASSEWDRGYTF. The DNA for the CDR3 is TGTGCCAGTAGTGAATGGGATCGAGGCTACACCTTC.

This clone was seen more than once but under ten times. The genes are TRBV9 and TRBJ1-1; D is possibly TRBD1 (6 bases). V was trimmed by 2 bases and J by 0 bases, leaving 14 bases between them. The CDR3 extends over 16 amino acids. Looked up from germline, CDR1 is SGDLS and CDR2 is YYNGEE. CDR3 in DNA: TGTGCCAGCAGCGTCAGGGGTGCAGGGGTGAACACTGAAGCTTTCTTT. This gives the protein CASSVRGAGVNTEAFF. The full variable domain, with the rest looked up from reference TRBV9 and TRBJ1-1, is DSGVTQTPKHLITATGQRVTLRCSPRSGDLSVYWYQQSLDQGLQFLIQYYNGEERAKGNILERFSAQQFPDLHSELNLSSLELGDSALYFCASSVRGAGVNTEAFFGQGTRLTVV.

The table lists this clone with a few counts. CDR3 coding DNA: TGTGCCAGTACCACAAGCGCGAATTCACCCCTCCACTTT. It codes for CASTTSANSPLHF. The rearrangement uses TRBV19 and TRBJ1-6; D is uncertain. V was pared by 7 bases and J by 7 bases, with 11 bases between. The germline V gene encodes CDR1 LNHDA and CDR2 SQIVND (reference sequence). The CDR3 has 13 residues. The variable domain in full, with the rest retrieved from reference TRBV19 and TRBJ1-6, is DGGITQSPKYLFRKEGQNVTLSCEQNLNHDAMYWYRQDPGQGLRLIYYSQIVNDFQKGDIAEGYSVSREKKESFPLTVTSAQKNPTAFYLCASTTSANSPLHFGNGTRLTVT.

This chain uses TRBV5-1 with TRBJ1-3, with TRBD1 as a possible D gene (5 bases). The CDR3 has 16 amino acids. With 4 bases removed from V and 0 bases from J, the gap between germline ends came to 14 bases. The germline CDR1 and CDR2 sequences are SGHRS and YFSETQ. The CDR3 is CASSVDQGNSGNTIYF. The CDR3 DNA reads TGCGCCAGCAGCGTGGACCAGGGAAACTCTGGAAACACCATATATTTT.

This chain joins TRBV10-2 and TRBJ2-1; tentatively, D is TRBD2 (5 bases). Trimming took off 6 bases at V and 2 bases at J, with 11 bases between the two ends. Per germline, CDR1 WSHSY and CDR2 SAAADI. The CDR3 is 14 residues long. CDR3 amino acids: CASRTTTPYNEQFF. The CDR3 region has the DNA TGCGCCAGCAGGACGACTACCCCCTACAATGAGCAGTTCTTC.

Relative to its sample, this clone is medium-sized (0.01 to 0.1%). The genes are TRBV11-2 and TRBJ1-1; 9 positions agree with TRBD1. Trimming removed 5 bases from V and 4 bases from J; junction bases left unmatched: 8. Germline loops: CDR1 SGHAT, CDR2 FQNNGV. This CDR3 is 15 amino acids long. CDR3 in amino acids: CASSPMGTGFTEAFF. The CDR3 coding sequence is TGTGCCAGCAGCCCAATGGGGACAGGGTTCACTGAAGCTTTCTTT. Full variable domain (outside the CDR3, taken from reference TRBV11-2 and TRBJ1-1): EAGVAQSPRYKIIEKRQSVAFWCNPISGHATLYWYQQILGQGPKLLIQFQNNGVVDDSQLPKDRFSAERLKGVDSTLKIQPAKLEDSAVYLCASSPMGTGFTEAFFGQGTRLTVV.

The chain employs TRBV5-1 and TRBJ2-3; D is unclear. This CDR3 contains 14 residues. Trimming removed 5 bases at V and 0 bases at J, with 10 bases between. Germline V gene lookup returns CDR1 SGHRS and CDR2 YFSETQ. The CDR3 region is CASSPHQSTDTQYF. The CDR3 DNA follows: TGCGCCAGCAGTCCACACCAGAGCACAGATACGCAGTATTTT.

The CDR3 DNA reads TGTGCCAGTAGTACCCAGGCCGAGGGCTATGGCTACACCTTC. Amino acid sequence: CASSTQAEGYGYTF. The chain combines TRBV19 with TRBJ1-2; D ambiguous. CDR1 is LNHDA, CDR2 SQIVND, per germline (reference sequence). This CDR3 is 14 amino acids long. Trimming removed 4 bases at V and 4 bases at J, with 13 bases between.

V gene TRBV5-6 combines with J gene TRBJ2-7; 8 bases are shared with TRBD1. CDR3 length: 17 amino acids. V shed 2 bases, J shed 4 bases, and the junction held 14 bases outside the gene matches. The germline V gene has CDR1 SGHDT and CDR2 YYEEEE. CDR3: CASSFFGLVDRAYEQYF. In DNA form, the CDR3 reads TGTGCCAGCAGCTTTTTCGGATTAGTGGACAGGGCTTACGAGCAGTACTTC.

The chain links TRBV6-5 to TRBJ2-3, with 7 bases fitting TRBD2. Germline assignment: CDR1 MNHEY and CDR2 SVGAGI. CDR3 length: 15 residues. The trim removed 8 bases at V and 1 base at J, leaving 9 bases unmatched. The CDR3 region is CASGPGLHRTDTQYF. The CDR3 DNA reads TGTGCCAGCGGGCCGGGACTACACCGCACAGATACGCAGTATTTT.

The chain recombines TRBV3-1 (or the pseudogene TRBV3-2) with TRBJ2-4; the match to TRBD2 covers 7 bases. Germline lookup yields CDR1 LGHDT and CDR2 YNNKEL (reference sequence). The CDR3 length is 16 residues. The J segment lost 7 bases and the V segment lost 5 bases, leaving 14 bases of the junction unmatched. This CDR3 reads CASSDYAFQGGNIQYF. The CDR3 region has the DNA TGTGCCAGCAGCGATTACGCTTTTCAGGGAGGGAACATTCAGTACTTC.

This chain connects TRBV7-2 to TRBJ1-2; 11 positions agree with TRBD1. Germline CDR1 is SGHTA and CDR2 is FQGNSA. The CDR3 runs to 15 residues. The ends lost 4 bases at V and 4 bases at J; junction bases unmatched: 5. CDR3 DNA sequence: TGTGCCAGCAGCTCTGGGGGACAGGGGGGCTATGGCTACACCTTC. This gives the protein CASSSGGQGGYGYTF.

This clone was found a few times. The gene calls are TRBV11-2 and TRBJ2-1; no firm D call. CDR3 length: 13 residues. Deletions cut 1 base from V and 10 bases from J, with 11 bases between. CDR1 is SGHAT and CDR2 is FQNNGV in the germline V gene. CDR3 DNA: TGTGCCAGCAGCTTAGGGGCGGAAGGGGAGCAGTTCTTC. Amino acids: CASSLGAEGEQFF.

The chain carries TRBV24-1 and TRBJ2-3, with D unresolved. CDR1 KGHDR and CDR2 SFDVKD come from the germline V gene. With 5 bases removed from V and 0 bases from J, the gap between germline ends came to 11 bases. The CDR3 loop spans 15 amino acids. CDR3: CATSGARASTDTQYF. The CDR3 nucleotides read TGTGCCACCAGTGGCGCGAGAGCAAGCACAGATACGCAGTATTTT.

V gene TRBV2 combines with J gene TRBJ2-5; 8 bases line up with TRBD1. Unmatched junction bases numbered 8, after V lost 6 bases and J lost 5 bases. The CDR3 covers 14 residues. Looked up from germline, CDR1 is SNHLY and CDR2 is FYNNEI. DNA for the CDR3: TGTGCCAGCAGGGTCGGACAGGGATGGGAGACCCAGTACTTC. Translation: CASRVGQGWETQYF.

The chain employs TRBV7-8 and TRBJ1-2; 10 bases agree with TRBD1. The germline gives CDR1 SGHVS, CDR2 FQNEAQ. This CDR3 is built from 15 residues. V shed 1 base, J shed 4 bases, and the junction held 3 bases outside the gene matches. The CDR3 loop reads CASSLGGQGGYGYTF. DNA for the CDR3: TGTGCCAGCAGCTTAGGAGGACAGGGGGGCTATGGCTACACCTTC. Looking up the rest from reference TRBV7-8 and TRBJ1-2 gives the full variable domain: GAGVSQSPRYKVAKRGQDVALRCDPISGHVSLFWYQQALGQGPEFLTYFQNEAQLDKSGLPSDRFFAERPEGSVSTLKIQRTQQEDSAVYLCASSLGGQGGYGYTFGSGTRLTVV.

The chain is built from TRBV7-9 and TRBJ2-7, with D maybe TRBD2 (5 bases). Trimming took 3 bases from V and 4 from J, leaving 16 bases between them. CDR3 length: 15 amino acids. Germline CDR1 is SEHNR and CDR2 is FQNEAQ (reference sequence). CDR3 in amino acids: CASSFNSRSGYEQYF. CDR3 sequence (DNA): TGTGCCAGCAGCTTCAACAGCCGGAGCGGTTACGAGCAGTACTTC.

The CDR3: CASRTGYGYTF. In DNA form, the CDR3 reads TGTGCCAGCAGGACAGGGTATGGCTACACCTTC. This sequence joins TRBV2 and TRBJ1-2, with 7 nucleotides matching TRBD1. V was pared by 6 bases and J by 5 bases, with 0 bases of the junction left unmatched. This CDR3 is 11 amino acids long. Looked up from germline, CDR1 is SNHLY and CDR2 is FYNNEI.

J is TRBJ1-1 and V is TRBV14; D is unclear. This CDR3 is 13 amino acids long. From germline, CDR1 is SGHDN and CDR2 FVKESK. Trimming shortened V by 0 bases and J by 2 bases, and 4 bases separated the two germline ends. In DNA, the CDR3 is TGTGCCAGCAGCCAAGACAGAAACACTGAAGCTTTCTTT. This gives the protein CASSQDRNTEAFF.

This chain connects TRBV20-1 to TRBJ1-1; 9 bases are shared with TRBD1. Germline V gives CDR1 DFQATT, CDR2 SNEGSKA (reference sequence). J gave up 3 bases and V 7 bases, and 0 bases lay outside the gene matches. This CDR3 spans 11 amino acids. The CDR3 DNA follows: TGCAGTGGACAGGGGGACACTGAAGCTTTCTTT. Amino acid sequence: CSGQGDTEAFF.

This chain uses TRBV4-3 with TRBJ1-4; D uncertain. Germline V lookup: CDR1 LGHNA, CDR2 YSLEER. Trimming pared 0 bases from V and 5 bases from J, leaving 7 bases between. The CDR3 covers 14 residues. The CDR3 is CASSQDSLNEKLFF. CDR3 coding DNA: TGCGCCAGCAGCCAAGACAGCCTAAATGAAAAACTGTTTTTT.

V and J are TRBV5-4 and TRBJ2-5, with 12 bases fitting TRBD2. Germline V gene data show CDR1 as SGHNT and CDR2 as YYREEE (reference sequence). The CDR3 runs 19 residues. With 0 bases clipped from V and 4 bases from J, the junction kept 13 bases outside the gene matches. CDR3 in DNA: TGTGCCAGCAGCTTGGGTCCCACTCTACTAGCGGGAGGTGGAGAGACCCAGTACTTC. This encodes CASSLGPTLLAGGGETQYF.